The next 32 T cell receptor beta chains were all read from a single sample in a study of blood T cell repertoires in COVID-19. Some clones are missing from TCRdb's copy, which holds only in-frame ones; the method was immunoSEQ multiplex PCR. The repertoire includes about 47,000 clones, more than 80% of them detected once, and roughly 8.8% sits in the top ten. Sequences were obtained from peripheral blood. The origin of the receptors is a man aged 55 to 70 with acute or convalescent COVID-19.

The J gene is TRBJ2-3, the V gene TRBV5-1, with 9 positions matching TRBD2. After removal of 7 bases from V and 1 base from J, the junction contained 1 base not matched to a gene. The germline CDR1 and CDR2 sequences are SGHRS and YFSETQ. This CDR3 region has 13 residues. In DNA form, the CDR3 reads TGCGCCAGCCGACTAGCGGGCACAGATACGCAGTATTTT. It translates to CASRLAGTDTQYF.

The V gene is TRBV2, the J gene TRBJ2-3; D gene unclear. Trimming took off 3 bases at V and 2 bases at J, with 6 bases between the two ends. The CDR3 has 13 amino acids. Germline V CDR1 and CDR2: SNHLY, FYNNEI. CDR3 amino acids: CASSEPDTDTQYF. In DNA form, the CDR3 reads TGTGCCAGCAGTGAGCCAGACACAGATACGCAGTATTTT. The entire variable domain, with the rest obtained from reference TRBV2 and TRBJ2-3, is as follows: EPEVTQTPSHQVTQMGQEVILRCVPISNHLYFYWYRQILGQKVEFLVSFYNNEISEKSEIFDDQFSVERPDGSNFTLKIRSTKLEDSAMYFCASSEPDTDTQYFGPGTRLTVL.

This clone was counted a single time. This chain joins TRBV24-1 and TRBJ2-1, with D perhaps TRBD2 (7 bases). The V gene lost 10 bases and the J gene lost 10 bases, with 25 bases spanning the gap. This CDR3 is built from 15 residues. Germline CDR1 is KGHDR and CDR2 is SFDVKD. The CDR3 spells CATSRRGGFLSEQFF. CDR3 coding DNA: TGTGCCACATCAAGGAGGGGGGGCTTCCTCTCCGAGCAGTTCTTC.

V usage is TRBV28 and J usage is TRBJ1-1; 10 nucleotides match TRBD1. V shed 5 bases and J 5 bases; nucleotides not matched to a gene: 8. Germline V gene lookup returns CDR1 MDHEN and CDR2 SYDVKM. CDR3 length equals 15 residues. The CDR3 bases are TGTGCCAGCAGTACAACGGGACAGGGGAGGACTGAAGCTTTCTTT. It codes for CASSTTGQGRTEAFF.

The chain couples TRBV5-1 to TRBJ1-2, with D maybe TRBD1 (5 bases). The V gene's germline CDR1 is SGHRS and CDR2 YFSETQ. The CDR3 is made up of 14 amino acids. Trimming shortened V by 0 bases and J by 5 bases, and 11 bases separated the two germline ends. The CDR3 DNA is TGCGCCAGCAGCTTGGCCCAGGGTGGGTATGGCTACACCTTC. This translates into CASSLAQGGYGYTF. Filled out from reference TRBV5-1 and TRBJ1-2, the complete variable domain reads KAGVTQTPRYLIKTRGQQVTLSCSPISGHRSVSWYQQTPGQGLQFLFEYFSETQRNKGNFPGRFSGRQFSNSRSEMNVSTLELGDSALYLCASSLAQGGYGYTFGSGTRLTVV.

J is TRBJ1-1 and V is TRBV6-2 or TRBV6-3; 8 bases line up with TRBD1. The germline V gene encodes CDR1 MNHEY and CDR2 SVGEGT. The CDR3 consists of 15 residues. V was clipped by 5 bases and J by 1 base; unmatched bases: 6. In DNA, the CDR3 is TGTGCCAGCAGTCCACGGACAGGGACGAACACTGAAGCTTTCTTT. Translated, it gives CASSPRTGTNTEAFF.

The rearrangement joins TRBV4-1 to TRBJ1-2, with TRBD1 matching 10 bases. From germline, CDR1 is MGHRA and CDR2 YSYEKL. Germline trimming cut 4 bases from V and 4 bases from J; bases unmatched to any gene: 9. The CDR3 runs 16 residues. The CDR3 DNA sequence: TGCGCCAGCAGCCGAGACTCGACAGGGGGCAGCTATGGCTACACCTTC. Protein product: CASSRDSTGGSYGYTF.

In nucleotides, the CDR3 is TGTGCCAGCAGTTACTCGGTGGGGGGAGGTCACACTGAAGCTTTCTTT. Its protein is CASSYSVGGGHTEAFF. The chain employs TRBV6-5 and TRBJ1-1; TRBD1 is a possible D gene (5 bases). This CDR3 contains 16 residues. V lost 0 bases, J lost 3 bases, and 14 bases lay in between. Germline loops: CDR1 MNHEY, CDR2 SVGAGI.

V usage is TRBV7-3 and J usage is TRBJ1-6, with unresolved D. This CDR3 contains 13 residues. Trimming left V 2 bases short and J 14 bases short, with 13 bases between. Germline assignment: CDR1 SGHTA and CDR2 FQGTGA. The CDR3 reads CASSLERGSALHF. CDR3 sequence (DNA): TGTGCCAGCAGCTTAGAGCGCGGGTCGGCCCTCCACTTT. The entire variable domain, with the rest obtained from reference TRBV7-3 and TRBJ1-6, is as follows: GAGVSQTPSNKVTEKGKYVELRCDPISGHTALYWYRQSLGQGPEFLIYFQGTGAADDSGLPNDRFFAVRPEGSVSTLKIQRTERGDSAVYLCASSLERGSALHFGNGTRLTVT.

V and J are TRBV4-2 and TRBJ2-1, with 9 bases matching TRBD1. The length of the CDR3 is 15 residues. Trimming removed 3 bases from V and 8 bases from J; junction bases left unmatched: 8. CDR1 and CDR2 from the germline V gene are LGHNA and YNFKEQ. CDR3 sequence (DNA): TGTGCCAGCAGCCAGGCACAGGGGGCAGGGGATGAGCAGTTCTTC. Protein: CASSQAQGAGDEQFF.

The chain couples TRBV7-3 to TRBJ1-2; maybe TRBD1 (5 bases). V was shortened by 1 base and J by 0 bases, with 12 bases between the two germline ends. There are 16 residues in the CDR3. The germline V gene encodes CDR1 SGHTA and CDR2 FQGTGA. Here the CDR3 reads CASSLMGGTSNYGYTF. CDR3 sequence (DNA): TGTGCCAGCAGCTTAATGGGGGGGACCTCTAACTATGGCTACACCTTC.

The chain has TRBV6-5 and TRBJ2-7; the D is unclear. The CDR3 length is 14 residues. Germline V gene data show CDR1 as MNHEY and CDR2 as SVGAGI. The V end was cut by 0 bases, the J end by 2 bases, with 8 bases between. In DNA, the CDR3 is TGTGCCAGCAGTTACTCGAGTATGACCTACGAGCAGTACTTC. It is translated as CASSYSSMTYEQYF.

The V call is TRBV5-1, the J call TRBJ2-2; 9 nucleotides align to TRBD2. J lost 5 bases, V lost 2 bases, and 4 bases had no gene match. Germline V CDR1 and CDR2: SGHRS, YFSETQ. The CDR3 consists of 15 residues. CDR3 nucleotide sequence: TGCGCCAGCAGCTTTCCTAGCGGGGTTACCGGGGAGCTGTTTTTT. This gives the protein CASSFPSGVTGELFF.

The rearrangement uses TRBV6-2 or TRBV6-3 and TRBJ1-5; no clear D. V was pared by 4 bases and J by 3 bases, with 25 bases between. CDR1 and CDR2 (germline): MNHEY, SVGEGT. The CDR3 consists of 19 residues. In DNA, the CDR3 is TGTGCCAGCAGTTCCAACCGGGTCACGGGGAAGTCTCTCAATCAGCCCCAGCATTTT. The encoded protein is CASSSNRVTGKSLNQPQHF.

This clone was observed a single time. The chain joins TRBV29-1 to TRBJ1-1; D gene unclear. This CDR3 is 14 amino acids long. Germline values: CDR1 SQVTM, CDR2 ANQGSEA. Between the trimmed V and J ends, which lost 6 bases and 3 bases, there was a span of 17 bases. The CDR3, as DNA: TGCAGCGTGTGCGATGGAGGTTCCGACACTGAAGCTTTCTTT. It is translated as CSVCDGGSDTEAFF.

About this clone itself: Other DNA sequences of this sample code for an identical CDR3. The V call is TRBV18, the J call TRBJ2-5; the match to TRBD2 covers 7 bases. This CDR3 comprises 14 residues. V shed 4 bases and J 1 base; nucleotides not matched to a gene: 3. CDR1 KGHSH and CDR2 LQKENI come from the germline V gene. CDR3 amino acids: CASSQRDSQETQYF. CDR3 sequence (DNA): TGTGCCAGCTCACAGCGGGACTCCCAAGAGACCCAGTACTTC.

The chain couples TRBV2 to TRBJ1-2; D may be TRBD1 (6 bases). The CDR3 totals 14 residues. Germline V CDR1 and CDR2: SNHLY, FYNNEI. With 2 bases removed from V and 3 bases from J, the gap between germline ends came to 10 bases. The CDR3 region is CASSELQGHYGYTF. DNA for the CDR3: TGTGCCAGCAGTGAATTACAGGGTCACTATGGCTACACCTTC.

Worth noting for this clone: The germline gene is not matched at one end of the junction; a read error may be the cause. The chain links TRBV7-7 to TRBJ2-3; 7 bases map to TRBD1. The CDR3 covers 15 residues. The germline V gene has CDR1 SSHAT and CDR2 FNYEAQ (reference sequence). CDR3 region: CASSLRQGGTDTQYF. DNA of the CDR3: TGTGCTAGCAGCCTACGACAGGGCGGCACAGATACGCAGTATTTT.

The V call is TRBV7-3, the J call TRBJ1-5; D remains unclear. Germline V gene lookup returns CDR1 SGHTA and CDR2 FQGTGA. The CDR3 has 17 amino acids. V was shortened by 5 bases and J by 2 bases, with 19 bases between the two germline ends. The CDR3 is CASSHRYDTSRNQPQHF. CDR3 in DNA: TGTGCCAGCAGCCACCGATATGATACTAGTCGCAATCAGCCCCAGCATTTT. Full variable domain (rest looked up from reference TRBV7-3 and TRBJ1-5): GAGVSQTPSNKVTEKGKYVELRCDPISGHTALYWYRQSLGQGPEFLIYFQGTGAADDSGLPNDRFFAVRPEGSVSTLKIQRTERGDSAVYLCASSHRYDTSRNQPQHFGDGTRLSIL.

J is TRBJ1-4 and V is TRBV3-1 (or the pseudogene TRBV3-2); TRBD1 matches 7 bases. The CDR3 runs 15 residues. Germline CDR1 and CDR2: LGHDT and YNNKEL (reference sequence). V lost 1 base and J lost 7; bases outside the gene matches: 6. The CDR3 region is CASSQVQGGSEKLFF. CDR3 sequence (DNA): TGTGCCAGCAGCCAAGTGCAGGGGGGTTCTGAAAAACTGTTTTTT.

The chain joins TRBV13 to TRBJ2-5; the D gene is possibly TRBD1 (5 bases). The CDR3 has 15 residues. Germline assignment: CDR1 PRHDT and CDR2 FYEKMQ (reference sequence). V lost 1 base to trimming and J lost 3 bases, with 12 bases between them. The CDR3 here is CASSLAGRVKETQYF. Here the CDR3 DNA reads TGTGCCAGCAGCTTAGCAGGCAGGGTGAAAGAGACCCAGTACTTC.

The chain carries TRBV7-2 and TRBJ2-1; TRBD2 agrees at 8 bases. CDR1 SGHTA and CDR2 FQGNSA come from the germline V gene. This CDR3 comprises 17 residues. Trimming cost V 7 bases and J 8 bases; bases outside gene matches: 19. CDR3 in amino acids: CASTLLERGSPGDEQFF. In DNA, the CDR3 is TGTGCCAGCACCCTCCTGGAGCGGGGGTCCCCGGGGGATGAGCAGTTCTTC.

This sequence joins TRBV6-6 and TRBJ1-4, with 7 bases fitting TRBD1. The CDR3 sequence is 11 residues long. The germline CDR1 and CDR2 sequences are MNHNY and SVGAGI (reference sequence). V shed 8 bases, J shed 15 bases, and the junction held 9 bases outside the gene matches. DNA of the CDR3: TGTGCCAGCCTCTCAGGGGGGAAAGTGTTTTTT. Encoded protein: CASLSGGKVFF.

This clone was picked up one time. This chain uses TRBV2 with TRBJ1-2; D is uncertain. CDR1 is SNHLY and CDR2 is FYNNEI in the germline V gene. V lost 6 bases, J lost 0 bases, and 5 bases lay in between. The CDR3 extends over 12 amino acids. CDR3 DNA: TGTGCCAGCAGGGCGGCTAACTATGGCTACACCTTC. Translated: CASRAANYGYTF.

This sequence joins TRBV29-1 and TRBJ1-1, with 8 bases that match TRBD1. The CDR3 totals 13 residues. Trimming cost V 7 bases and J 2 bases; bases outside gene matches: 6. Germline CDR1 and CDR2: SQVTM and ANQGSEA. Here the CDR3 reads CSAWDRPNTEAFF. The CDR3 nucleotides read TGCAGCGCTTGGGACAGGCCAAACACTGAAGCTTTCTTT.

The chain is built from TRBV3-1 (or the pseudogene TRBV3-2) and TRBJ2-5, with 9 bases identical to TRBD1. CDR3 length: 15 residues. Germline CDR1 reads LGHDT; CDR2 reads YNNKEL (reference sequence). V was pared by 2 bases and J by 4 bases, with 5 bases of the junction left unmatched. This CDR3 reads CASSQNRGRGETQYF. CDR3 DNA sequence: TGTGCCAGCAGCCAAAACAGGGGGCGCGGAGAGACCCAGTACTTC.

The chain employs TRBV7-8 and TRBJ1-6; D ambiguous. V was clipped by 3 bases and J by 9 bases, with 18 bases between them. The CDR3 is made up of 16 amino acids. Germline-derived CDR1 and CDR2 are SGHVS and FQNEAQ. CDR3 loop: CASSFLTGPPLSPLHF. DNA of the CDR3: TGTGCCAGCAGCTTTCTGACGGGTCCACCACTTTCACCCCTCCACTTT.

This sequence joins TRBV30 and TRBJ1-6; 9 nucleotides agree with TRBD1. This CDR3 contains 17 residues. Germline CDR1 GTSNPN, CDR2 SVGIG (reference sequence). Unmatched junction bases numbered 12, after V lost 2 bases and J lost 7 bases. CDR3: CAWSIRQGGTLNSPLHF. The CDR3 DNA sequence: TGTGCCTGGAGTATTAGACAGGGGGGAACCCTAAATTCACCCCTCCACTTT.

J is TRBJ1-1 and V is TRBV7-2; D gene ambiguous. The CDR3 is made up of 13 amino acids. Trimming took off 5 bases at V and 0 bases at J, with 7 bases between the two ends. Germline V gene data show CDR1 as SGHTA and CDR2 as FQGNSA. In nucleotides, the CDR3 is TGTGCCAGCAGCCGCTCTATGAACACTGAAGCTTTCTTT. This translates into CASSRSMNTEAFF.

This sequence joins TRBV9 and TRBJ1-1; TRBD1 matches 7 bases. In germline, CDR1 is SGDLS, CDR2 YYNGEE. The CDR3 runs to 13 residues. With V trimmed by 3 bases and J by 8 bases, 7 bases remained unmatched. CDR3 protein: CASSETGRDEAFF. The CDR3 DNA reads TGTGCCAGCAGCGAGACAGGGCGCGACGAAGCTTTCTTT.

The chain recombines TRBV12-3 or TRBV12-4 with TRBJ1-2, with TRBD1 matching 7 bases. The CDR3 has 13 residues. With 5 bases clipped from V and 6 bases from J, the junction kept 6 bases outside the gene matches. The CDR3 protein is CASSVTGDHGYTF. The DNA of the CDR3 is TGTGCCAGCAGTGTAACAGGGGATCATGGCTACACCTTC.

The rearrangement links TRBV7-3 to TRBJ1-1; the D is unclear. Between the trimmed V and J ends, which lost 5 bases and 0 bases, there was a span of 10 bases. This CDR3 spans 14 amino acids. CDR1 is SGHTA, CDR2 FQGTGA, per germline. The CDR3 nucleotides are TGTGCCAGCAGCCCCGGGTCCCTGAACACTGAAGCTTTCTTT. Residues: CASSPGSLNTEAFF.